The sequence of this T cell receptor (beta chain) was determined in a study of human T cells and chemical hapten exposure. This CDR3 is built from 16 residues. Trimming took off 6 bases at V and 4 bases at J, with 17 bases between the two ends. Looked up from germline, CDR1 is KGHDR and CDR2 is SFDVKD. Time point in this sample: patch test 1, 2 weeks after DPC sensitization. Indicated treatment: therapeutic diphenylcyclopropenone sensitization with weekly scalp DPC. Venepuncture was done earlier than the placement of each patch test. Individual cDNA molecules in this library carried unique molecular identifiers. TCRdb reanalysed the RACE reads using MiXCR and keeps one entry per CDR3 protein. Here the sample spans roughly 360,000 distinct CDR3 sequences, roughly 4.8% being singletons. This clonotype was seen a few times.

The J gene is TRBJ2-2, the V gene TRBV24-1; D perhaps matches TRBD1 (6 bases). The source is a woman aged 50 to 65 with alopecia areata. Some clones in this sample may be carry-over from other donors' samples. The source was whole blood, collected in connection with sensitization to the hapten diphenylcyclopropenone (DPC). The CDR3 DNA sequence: TGTGCCACCAGTCTATACAGGGTAATAGGCACCGGGGAGCTGTTTTTT. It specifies CATSLYRVIGTGELFF.